The T cell receptor (beta chain) described here comes from a study of cytomegalovirus exposure and HLA in healthy donors. Study-level points and caveats: Rarity marked most TCR sequences, yet some public TCRs occurred in many donors. Per published reports, the classifier diagnosed cytomegalovirus status with high specificity and sensitivity. Some TCR beta chains (roughly 160 of them) were listed as cytomegalovirus-associated.

For this clone: What it recognizes is unknown.

V was pared by 4 bases and J by 1 base, with 5 bases of the junction left unmatched. The CDR3 extends over 16 amino acids. Germline CDR1 reads LNHDA; CDR2 reads SQIVND (reference sequence). The assay was immunoSEQ multiplex PCR, and TCRdb's table has in-frame clones only and misses some. The sample contains 250,000 or so clones, nearly 90% of which appear only once. Separate from the roughly 700-subject first cohort, the approximately 120-subject validation cohort was the one that the donors belonged to. The TCR sequence derives from a woman aged 18-29 years in good health and CMV-seronegative. Sample: PBMCs. This chain links TRBV19 with TRBJ2-5; 11 positions agree with TRBD2. As DNA, the CDR3 is TGTGCCAGTAGTAGGGTCCTAGCGGGGGGCCAAGAGACCCAGTACTTC. It is translated as CASSRVLAGGQETQYF.